This T cell receptor (beta chain) derives from a study of siplizumab effects on memory and regulatory T cells. Study-wide findings and caveats: Major contributors to the alloresponse seemed to be naive T cells, which also appeared more diverse than memory cells. Roughly 80-96% of proliferating clones (CD4+ or CD8+) could not be assigned a naive or memory phenotype. Unstimulated subsets accounted for the mapping of only a minor share of the clones that were alloreactive.

As regards this clone: The antigen remains unidentified.

TCRdb's table, derived via immunoSEQ multiplex PCR, lists solely in-frame clones and lacks some. The sample has more than 85,000 clones; 75% to 90% are singletons. The trim removed 5 bases at V and 0 bases at J, leaving 7 bases unmatched. Germline-derived CDR1 and CDR2 are LNHDA and SQIVND (reference sequence). The CDR3 contains 16 residues. Material: CD4+ T cells sorted from blood. This receptor was identified in a human donor in good health. This chain uses TRBV19 with TRBJ1-1, with TRBD1 matching 9 bases. The CDR3, as DNA: TGTGCCAGTAGTTCCCCGACAGGGGGTCTGAACACTGAAGCTTTCTTT. Protein: CASSSPTGGLNTEAFF.